This T cell receptor beta chain was obtained from a study of beta chain features in type 1 diabetes. Reverse transcribing all isolated RNA meant expressed TCRB transcripts were sequenced. The protocol was immunoSEQ multiplex PCR, while the TCRdb copy is restricted to in-frame clones and leaves out a portion. The sample consists of 15,000 to 17,000 clones, 43% of them appearing once. The germline V and J ends were trimmed by 5 bases and 2 bases, with 13 bases remaining between them. The germline V gene encodes CDR1 MNHNS and CDR2 SASEGT. The length of the CDR3 is 15 residues. The J gene is TRBJ2-1, the V gene TRBV6-1, with D uncertain. This TCR was recovered from a woman between 35 and 50 years old in good health. Material for sequencing was stem cell memory CD4+ T cells from blood. DNA for the CDR3: TGTGCCAGCAGTCTACAGATGGCCGCCTACAATGAGCAGTTCTTC. Protein product: CASSLQMAAYNEQFF.